These 14 T cell receptor beta chains were all obtained from the same sample, sequenced in a study of cytomegalovirus exposure and HLA in healthy donors. Primers for the PCR totalled 60 Vbeta and 13 Jbeta. Clones were read by immunoSEQ multiplex PCR, and TCRdb kept only the in-frame ones, dropping some. Its listing shows some 130,000 clones. Sample: PBMCs. These receptors originate from a woman aged 40 to 55 in good health and CMV-seropositive.

The chain combines TRBV7-8 with TRBJ2-1; TRBD2 aligns across 10 bases. The trim removed 5 bases at V and 7 bases at J, leaving 11 bases unmatched. The germline gives CDR1 SGHVS, CDR2 FQNEAQ. The CDR3 sequence is 16 residues long. In DNA form, the CDR3 reads TGTGCCAGCAGCCCTATGGCTAGCGGGAGATTGAATGAGCAGTTCTTC. Amino acids: CASSPMASGRLNEQFF. Using reference TRBV7-8 and TRBJ2-1 for the parts outside the CDR3, the full variable domain is GAGVSQSPRYKVAKRGQDVALRCDPISGHVSLFWYQQALGQGPEFLTYFQNEAQLDKSGLPSDRFFAERPEGSVSTLKIQRTQQEDSAVYLCASSPMASGRLNEQFFGPGTRLTVL.

This chain connects TRBV2 to TRBJ2-7, with 7 bases identical to TRBD1. The CDR3 spans 15 residues. CDR1 is SNHLY and CDR2 is FYNNEI in the germline V gene. V lost 6 bases, J lost 0 bases, and 8 bases stayed unmatched. The CDR3 spells CASRPLTGFSYEQYF. In DNA, the CDR3 is TGTGCCAGCAGACCGCTGACAGGGTTCTCCTACGAGCAGTACTTC. Full variable domain (outside the CDR3, taken from reference TRBV2 and TRBJ2-7): EPEVTQTPSHQVTQMGQEVILRCVPISNHLYFYWYRQILGQKVEFLVSFYNNEISEKSEIFDDQFSVERPDGSNFTLKIRSTKLEDSAMYFCASRPLTGFSYEQYFGPGTRLTVT.

The chain employs TRBV11-2 and TRBJ2-7; TRBD2 matches at 13 bases. CDR1 and CDR2 (germline): SGHAT, FQNNGV. The length of the CDR3 is 17 residues. The J segment lost 3 bases and the V segment lost 3 bases, leaving 8 bases of the junction unmatched. The CDR3 region has the DNA TGTGCCAGCAGCTTTACTAGCGGGAGGGATCTCCTCTACGAGCAGTACTTC. Its translation is CASSFTSGRDLLYEQYF.

The chain links TRBV5-8 to TRBJ2-3, with TRBD2 matching over 9 bases. The CDR3 consists of 17 residues. The germline V gene encodes CDR1 SGHTS and CDR2 YDEGEE. The V segment lost 4 bases and the J segment 2 bases; nucleotides outside the gene matches: 11. The CDR3 sequence is CASSVKGLAGYTDTQYF. For the CDR3, the DNA is TGTGCCAGCAGCGTAAAGGGCCTAGCGGGATACACAGATACGCAGTATTTT.

A note on this clone: At one end the junction does not follow the germline gene, possibly because of a read error. This sequence joins TRBV7-7 and TRBJ2-7; 11 bases agree with TRBD2. The CDR3 loop spans 18 amino acids. Germline CDR1 SSHAT, CDR2 FNYEAQ (reference sequence). The CDR3 region is CASSLATSGRKSRYEQYF. The CDR3 region has the DNA TGTGCTAGCAGCTTAGCTACTAGCGGGAGAAAAAGTAGATACGAGCAGTACTTC.

On this clone: The junction shows a germline mismatch at one end, possibly a read error. The chain links TRBV6-5 to TRBJ1-1; D is possibly TRBD1 (5 bases). The CDR3 spans 14 residues. From germline, CDR1 is MNHEY and CDR2 SVGAGI. The DNA for the CDR3 is TGTGCCAGCAGGCCATTGGGGGGGAGCACTGAAGCTCTCTTT. Its translation is CASRPLGGSTEALF.

The V gene is TRBV7-2, the J gene TRBJ1-1; D ambiguous. V shed 5 bases and J shed 4 bases, with 14 bases lying between them. This CDR3 is 14 amino acids long. Germline CDR1 and CDR2: SGHTA and FQGNSA. The DNA for the CDR3 is TGTGCCAGCAGCCCCCTCGAGCGGGGCACTGAAGCTTTCTTT. Its translation: CASSPLERGTEAFF.

The chain employs TRBV6-5 and TRBJ1-2; 8 bases match TRBD1. The CDR3 contains 14 residues. Germline lookup yields CDR1 MNHEY and CDR2 SVGAGI. With 5 bases clipped from V and 5 bases from J, the junction kept 7 bases outside the gene matches. DNA of the CDR3: TGTGCCAGCAGTCGGACAGGGAAGGAGTATGGCTACACCTTC. This translates into CASSRTGKEYGYTF.

This chain connects TRBV7-2 to TRBJ2-7; 9 nucleotides match TRBD2. V lost 3 bases to trimming and J lost 4 bases; unmatched junction nucleotides: 7. The germline V gene encodes CDR1 SGHTA and CDR2 FQGNSA. CDR3 length: 15 residues. DNA of the CDR3: TGTGCCAGCAGCTTTAGCGGGAGTGGGGTTTACGAGCAGTACTTC. Translated, it gives CASSFSGSGVYEQYF. The full variable domain, its missing parts supplied by reference TRBV7-2 and TRBJ2-7, is GAGVSQSPSNKVTEKGKDVELRCDPISGHTALYWYRQSLGQGLEFLIYFQGNSAPDKSGLPSDRFSAERTGGSVSTLTIQRTQQEDSAVYLCASSFSGSGVYEQYFGPGTRLTVT.

The chain carries TRBV11-2 and TRBJ1-1; 8 positions agree with TRBD1. Germline CDR1 SGHAT, CDR2 FQNNGV. The CDR3 runs 13 residues. Trimming removed 2 bases from V and 8 bases from J; junction bases left unmatched: 4. Here the CDR3 DNA reads TGTGCCAGCAGCTTACATTGGGACAGGGAAGCTTTCTTT. Translation: CASSLHWDREAFF.

This chain uses TRBV27 with TRBJ1-2, with D possibly being TRBD1 (5 bases). The V gene's germline CDR1 is MNHEY and CDR2 SMNVEV (reference sequence). V was trimmed by 2 bases and J by 1 base, leaving 11 bases between them. The CDR3 contains 15 residues. The CDR3 is CASSLTSDSNYGYTF. The CDR3 DNA reads TGTGCCAGCAGTTTAACGTCCGACAGTAACTATGGCTACACCTTC.

The rearrangement joins TRBV7-9 to TRBJ1-3; TRBD1 is a possible D gene (5 bases). CDR1 and CDR2 (germline): SEHNR, FQNEAQ (reference sequence). With 5 bases removed from V and 4 bases from J, the gap between germline ends came to 21 bases. This CDR3 contains 17 residues. CDR3 sequence reads: CASSDPFQGSPGNTIYF. The CDR3 nucleotides read TGTGCCAGCAGCGATCCCTTTCAGGGTTCGCCCGGAAACACCATATATTTT.

According to its frequency, this clone is medium-sized. The V call is TRBV19, the J call TRBJ2-1, with 9 bases fitting TRBD2. V was pared by 7 bases and J by 2 bases, with 6 bases of the junction left unmatched. CDR1 and CDR2 from the germline V gene are LNHDA and SQIVND (reference sequence). The CDR3 spans 15 residues. This chain's CDR3 is CASKLTSGAYNEQFF. Here the CDR3 DNA reads TGTGCCAGTAAGCTGACTAGCGGAGCCTACAATGAGCAGTTCTTC.

V is TRBV11-3 and J is TRBJ1-3; possibly TRBD1 for D (5 bases). This CDR3 has 15 residues. Germline V gene lookup returns CDR1 SGHNT and CDR2 YENEEA. Trimming took 6 bases from V and 0 from J, leaving 12 bases between them. CDR3 region: CASSLGHGSGNTIYF. CDR3 DNA sequence: TGTGCCAGCAGTCTCGGACACGGCTCTGGAAACACCATATATTTT.